This TCR beta chain came from a study of blood T cell repertoires in COVID-19 (dated by TCRdb to about 2020). With respect to the entire study: The collaborator samples originated in the United States, Italy and Spain and spanned the acute and convalescent phases of COVID-19. The repertoires were released in a freely available public database meant as a resource for research on the immune response to SARS-CoV-2. The material from the prospective study consisted of cDNA or gDNA derived from T cells, B-cell-depleted T cells, or PBMCs. The dataset comprised deeply sampled blood TCRbeta repertoires from subjects exposed to, actively infected with, or recovered from COVID-19. HLA class I and class II types, where available, came from metadata supplied by the sample provider rather than from assay-based typing. The sample metadata nearly always contained a de-identified subject ID, COVID-19 status, age in years and sex. The samples were drawn from the first 160 participants of the ongoing ImmuneRACE study and from 1,254 subjects provided by 6 global collaborators.

Broad study findings and their caveats: The amount of clinical and demographic metadata varied by source and participant and was provided uncurated.

In the case of this clone: Its cognate antigen has yet to be identified. Within one base of it there is no much larger clone, and no base qualities were kept.

Taken from cysteine to phenylalanine, the CDR3 has 15 residues. Solely the CDR3 DNA is kept, with 45 bases framed from the first base. The germline V gene (reference sequence) specifies WNHNN as CDR1 and SYGVQD as CDR2. Trimmed from V: 2 bases; trimmed from J: 2 bases; junction bases lacking a gene match: 2. TCRbeta CDR3 regions were amplified from genomic DNA using the immunoSEQ Assay, a bias-controlled multiplex PCR. Processing in the source paper ran as follows. Within the assay, amplification of reference gene primers was used to estimate how many nucleated cells each sample contained. Sequence reads were collapsed and filtered to measure the absolute abundance of every unique TCRbeta CDR3 rearrangement. For each sample, productive Simpson clonality was calculated as the square root of Simpson's diversity index across productive rearrangements. TCRdb limited this immuneACCESS table to in-frame rearrangements with V and J called. A share of clones is missing; checked studies link under half to unresolved V genes, and the rest is unexplained. V and J calls and clone size follow that table, whereas D and trimming were derived from the DNA. Recorded for this sample are over 200,000 clones; roughly 86% of them occurred a single time. The ten largest account for roughly 2.5% of the sample.

Each collaborating institution followed its own protocols to collect whole blood in K2EDTA tubes. Collaborator samples were shipped for TCRbeta analysis as frozen whole blood, isolated PBMCs, or DNA extracted from either sample type. The sequence derives from a woman between 55 and 75 years old with acute or convalescent COVID-19. The sample was peripheral blood. The chain is made from TRBV10-1 and TRBJ2-7, and TRBD2 aligns with 11 junction nucleotides. The CDR3 protein is CASSERLAGTYEQYF. The sequenced DNA: TGCGCCAGCAGTGAGCGACTAGCGGGGACCTACGAGCAGTACTTC.